This T cell receptor (beta chain) was sequenced during a study of untreated major depressive disorder. TCRdb's copy holds only in-frame clones and misses some; the assay was immunoSEQ multiplex PCR. The repertoire holds about 20,000 clones, with more than 75% as singletons. Germline loops: CDR1 LNHNV, CDR2 YYDKDF (reference sequence). With 6 bases removed from V and 4 bases from J, the gap between germline ends came to 15 bases. The CDR3 is made up of 14 amino acids. This chain joins TRBV15 and TRBJ1-1; D is undetermined. This sequence was found in a woman aged 25 to 39 in good health. The sequencing input was CD4+ T cells from PBMCs. CDR3 in amino acids: CATRTAGLSTEAFF. Here the CDR3 DNA reads TGTGCCACCAGGACCGCGGGGTTGAGCACTGAAGCTTTCTTT.